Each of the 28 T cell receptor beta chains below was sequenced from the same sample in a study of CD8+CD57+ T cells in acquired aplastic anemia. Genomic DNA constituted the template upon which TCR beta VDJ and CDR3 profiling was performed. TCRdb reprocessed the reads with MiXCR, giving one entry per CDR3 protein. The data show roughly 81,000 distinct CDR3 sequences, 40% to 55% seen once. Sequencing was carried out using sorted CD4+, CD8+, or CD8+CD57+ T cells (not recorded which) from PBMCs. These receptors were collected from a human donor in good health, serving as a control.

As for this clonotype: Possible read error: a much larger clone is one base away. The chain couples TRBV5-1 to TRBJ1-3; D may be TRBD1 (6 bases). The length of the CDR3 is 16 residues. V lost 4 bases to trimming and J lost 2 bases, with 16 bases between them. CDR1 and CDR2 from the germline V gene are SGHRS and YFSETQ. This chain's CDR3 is CASSPDSMSPGNTIYF. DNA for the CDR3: TGCGCCAGCAGCCCGGACAGCATGAGCCCTGGAAACACCATATATTTT.

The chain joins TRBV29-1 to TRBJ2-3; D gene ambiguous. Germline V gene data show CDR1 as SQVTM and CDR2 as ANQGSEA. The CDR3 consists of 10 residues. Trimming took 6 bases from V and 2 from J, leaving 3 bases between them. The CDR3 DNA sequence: TGCAGCGTCTCCACAGATACGCAGTATTTT. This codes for CSVSTDTQYF.

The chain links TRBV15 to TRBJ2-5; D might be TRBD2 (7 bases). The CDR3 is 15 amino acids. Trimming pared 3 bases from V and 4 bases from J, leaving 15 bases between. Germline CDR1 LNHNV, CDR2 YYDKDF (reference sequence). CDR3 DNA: TGTGCCACCAGCAGCTCCTCGGGGGGCAGAGAGACCCAGTACTTC. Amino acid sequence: CATSSSSGGRETQYF. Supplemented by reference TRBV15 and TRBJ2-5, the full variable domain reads DAMVIQNPRYQVTQFGKPVTLSCSQTLNHNVMYWYQQKSSQAPKLLFHYYDKDFNNEADTPDNFQSRRPNTSFCFLDIRSPGLGDTAMYLCATSSSSGGRETQYFGPGTRLLVL.

CDR3 region: CASSVGGDGSNTEAFF. In DNA form, the CDR3 reads TGTGCCAGCAGCGTAGGGGGGGACGGATCGAACACTGAAGCTTTCTTT. V and J are TRBV9 and TRBJ1-1, with a tentative D call TRBD1 (5 bases). This CDR3 contains 16 residues. CDR1 is SGDLS and CDR2 is YYNGEE in the germline V gene. The V end lost 0 bases, the J end lost 1 base, and 13 bases lay between the germline ends.

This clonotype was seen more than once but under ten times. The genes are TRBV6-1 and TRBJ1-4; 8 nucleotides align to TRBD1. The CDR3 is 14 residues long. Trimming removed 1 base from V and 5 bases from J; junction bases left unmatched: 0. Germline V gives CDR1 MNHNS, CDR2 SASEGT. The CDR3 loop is CASSEGQGNEKLFF. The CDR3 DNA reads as TGTGCCAGCAGTGAAGGACAGGGGAATGAAAAACTGTTTTTT.

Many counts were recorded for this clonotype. The CDR3 sequence: CASSWGQNYEQYF. The DNA for the CDR3 is TGTGCCAGCAGCTGGGGACAGAACTACGAGCAGTACTTC. The V and J genes are TRBV5-5 and TRBJ2-7; 7 bases agree with TRBD1. J gave up 3 bases and V 3 bases, and 3 bases lay outside the gene matches. CDR3 length: 13 residues. The V gene's germline CDR1 is SGHKS and CDR2 YYEKEE (reference sequence).

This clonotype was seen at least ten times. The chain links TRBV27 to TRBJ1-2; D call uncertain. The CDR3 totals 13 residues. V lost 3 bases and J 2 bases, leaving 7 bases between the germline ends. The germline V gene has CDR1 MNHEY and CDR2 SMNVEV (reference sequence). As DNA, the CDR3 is TGTGCCAGCAGTTTCAGAGGCAACTATGGCTACACCTTC. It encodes CASSFRGNYGYTF.

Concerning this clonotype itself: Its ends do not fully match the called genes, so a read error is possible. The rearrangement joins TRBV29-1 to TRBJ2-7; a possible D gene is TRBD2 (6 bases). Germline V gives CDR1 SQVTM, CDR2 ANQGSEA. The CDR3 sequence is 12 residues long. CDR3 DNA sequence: TGTGCCAGCACCCGGGACTCATACGAGCAGTACTTC. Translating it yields CASTRDSYEQYF.

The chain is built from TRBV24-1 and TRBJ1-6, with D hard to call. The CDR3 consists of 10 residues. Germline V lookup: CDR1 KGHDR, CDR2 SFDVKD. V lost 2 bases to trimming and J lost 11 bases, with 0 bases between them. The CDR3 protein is CATSDSPLHF. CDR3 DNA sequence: TGTGCCACCAGTGATTCACCCCTCCACTTT.

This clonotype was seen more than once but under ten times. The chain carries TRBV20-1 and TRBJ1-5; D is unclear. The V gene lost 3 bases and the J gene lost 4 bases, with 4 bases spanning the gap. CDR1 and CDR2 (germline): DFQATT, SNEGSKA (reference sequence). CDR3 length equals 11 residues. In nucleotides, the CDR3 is TGCAGTGCTAGGGGAAATCAGCCCCAGCATTTT. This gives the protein CSARGNQPQHF.

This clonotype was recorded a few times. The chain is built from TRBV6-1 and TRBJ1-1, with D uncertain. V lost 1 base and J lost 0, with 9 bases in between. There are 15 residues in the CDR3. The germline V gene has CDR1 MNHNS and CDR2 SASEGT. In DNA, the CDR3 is TGTGCCAGCAGTGAAGTGTGGCCTGTGAACACTGAAGCTTTCTTT. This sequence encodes CASSEVWPVNTEAFF.

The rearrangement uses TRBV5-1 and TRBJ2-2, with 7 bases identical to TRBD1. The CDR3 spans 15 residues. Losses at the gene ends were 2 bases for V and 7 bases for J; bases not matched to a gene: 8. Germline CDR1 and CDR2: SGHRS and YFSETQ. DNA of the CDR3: TGCGCCAGCAGCTTCTTTGACAGGGAAGGCGGGGAGCTGTTTTTT. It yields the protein CASSFFDREGGELFF.

As DNA, the CDR3 is TGCGCCAGCAGCTTTAGCGGGGGGGCCGTCAATGAGCAGTTCTTC. Its protein product is CASSFSGGAVNEQFF. This chain connects TRBV5-1 to TRBJ2-1; TRBD2 matches 11 bases. After removal of 2 bases from V and 6 bases from J, the junction contained 4 bases not matched to a gene. Germline CDR1 reads SGHRS; CDR2 reads YFSETQ. The CDR3 is made up of 15 amino acids.

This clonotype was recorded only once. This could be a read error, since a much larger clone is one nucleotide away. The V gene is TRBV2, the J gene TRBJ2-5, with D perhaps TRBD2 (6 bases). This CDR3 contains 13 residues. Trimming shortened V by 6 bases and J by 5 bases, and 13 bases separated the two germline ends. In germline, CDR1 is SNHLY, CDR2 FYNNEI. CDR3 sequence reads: CASSFNGGETQYF. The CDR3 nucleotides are TGTGCCAGCAGCTTTAACGGGGGTGAGACCCAGTACTTC.

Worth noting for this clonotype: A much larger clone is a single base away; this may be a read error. The CDR3 loop is CASSTERAGLTEAFF. Written as DNA, the CDR3 is TGTGCCAGTAGTACCGAAAGGGCAGGGCTTACTGAAGCTTTCTTT. V and J are TRBV19 and TRBJ1-1; D possibly corresponds to TRBD1 (5 bases). CDR3 length: 15 amino acids. The V gene lost 4 bases and the J gene lost 5 bases, with 17 bases spanning the gap. Looked up from germline, CDR1 is LNHDA and CDR2 is SQIVND (reference sequence).

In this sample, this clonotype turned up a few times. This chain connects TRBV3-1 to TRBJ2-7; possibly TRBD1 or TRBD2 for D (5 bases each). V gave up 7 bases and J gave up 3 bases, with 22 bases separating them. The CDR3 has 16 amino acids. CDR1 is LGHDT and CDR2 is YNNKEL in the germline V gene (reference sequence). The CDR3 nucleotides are TGTGCCAGCAACCGCGCACCTTTTGGGACGGGCTACGAGCAGTACTTC. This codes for CASNRAPFGTGYEQYF.

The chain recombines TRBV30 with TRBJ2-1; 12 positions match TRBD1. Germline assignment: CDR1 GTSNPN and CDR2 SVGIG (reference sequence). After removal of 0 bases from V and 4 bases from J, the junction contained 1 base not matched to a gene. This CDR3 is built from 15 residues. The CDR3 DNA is TGTGCCTGGAGTGTGGGACAGGGGGCATACAATGAGCAGTTCTTC. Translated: CAWSVGQGAYNEQFF.

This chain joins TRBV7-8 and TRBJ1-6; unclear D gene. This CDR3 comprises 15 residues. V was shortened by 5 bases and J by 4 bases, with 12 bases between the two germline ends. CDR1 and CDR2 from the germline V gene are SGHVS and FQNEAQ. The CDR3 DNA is TGTGCCAGCAGCGTGGGAATATTGTATAATTCACCCCTCCACTTT. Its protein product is CASSVGILYNSPLHF.

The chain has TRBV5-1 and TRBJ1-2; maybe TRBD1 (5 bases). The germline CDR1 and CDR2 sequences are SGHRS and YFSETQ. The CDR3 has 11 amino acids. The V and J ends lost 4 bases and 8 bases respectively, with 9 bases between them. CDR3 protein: CASSQGRGYTF. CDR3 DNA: TGCGCCAGCAGCCAGGGACGCGGCTACACCTTC.

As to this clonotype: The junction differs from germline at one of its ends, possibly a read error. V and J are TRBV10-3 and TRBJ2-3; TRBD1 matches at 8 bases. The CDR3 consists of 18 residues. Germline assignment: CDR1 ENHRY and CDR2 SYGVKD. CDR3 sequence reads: CAFSGSPGQETSTDTQYF. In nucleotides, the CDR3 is TGTGCCTTCAGTGGATCACCGGGACAGGAGACGTCCACAGATACGCAGTATTTT.

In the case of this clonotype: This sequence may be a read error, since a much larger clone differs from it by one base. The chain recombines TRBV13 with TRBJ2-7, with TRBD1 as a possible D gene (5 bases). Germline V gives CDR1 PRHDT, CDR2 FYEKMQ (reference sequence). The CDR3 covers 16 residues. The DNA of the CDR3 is TGTGCCAACAGCCAACGCCGATCAGGGATCTCCTACGAGCAGTACTTC. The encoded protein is CANSQRRSGISYEQYF.

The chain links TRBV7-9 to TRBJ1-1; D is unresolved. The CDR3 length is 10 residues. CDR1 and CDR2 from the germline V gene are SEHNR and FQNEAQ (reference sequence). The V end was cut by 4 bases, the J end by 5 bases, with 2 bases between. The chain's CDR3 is CASSSTEAFF. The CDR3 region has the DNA TGTGCCAGCAGCTCAACTGAAGCTTTCTTT.

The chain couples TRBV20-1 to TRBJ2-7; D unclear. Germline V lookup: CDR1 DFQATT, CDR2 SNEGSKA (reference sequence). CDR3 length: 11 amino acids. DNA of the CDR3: TGCAGCCTCCGGTGGCGCAACGAGCAGTACTTC. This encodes CSLRWRNEQYF.

CDR3 nucleotides: TGTGCAACTCCGACTAGCGGGAGTCAGTACGAGCAGTACTTC. Translating it yields CATPTSGSQYEQYF. The chain links TRBV19 to TRBJ2-7, with 12 positions matching TRBD2. CDR3 length: 14 amino acids. Germline CDR1 reads LNHDA; CDR2 reads SQIVND (reference sequence). Using reference TRBV19 and TRBJ2-7 for the parts outside the CDR3, the full variable domain is DGGITQSPKYLFRKEGQNVTLSCEQNLNHDAMYWYRQDPGQGLRLIYYSQIVNDFQKGDIAEGYSVSREKKESFPLTVTSAQKNPTAFYLCATPTSGSQYEQYFGPGTRLTVT.

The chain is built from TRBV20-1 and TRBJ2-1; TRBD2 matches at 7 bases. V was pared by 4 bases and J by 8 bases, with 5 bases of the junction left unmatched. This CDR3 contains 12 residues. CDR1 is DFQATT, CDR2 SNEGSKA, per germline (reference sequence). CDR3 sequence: CSATEAGYEQFF. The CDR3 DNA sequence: TGCAGTGCTACAGAAGCGGGGTATGAGCAGTTCTTC.

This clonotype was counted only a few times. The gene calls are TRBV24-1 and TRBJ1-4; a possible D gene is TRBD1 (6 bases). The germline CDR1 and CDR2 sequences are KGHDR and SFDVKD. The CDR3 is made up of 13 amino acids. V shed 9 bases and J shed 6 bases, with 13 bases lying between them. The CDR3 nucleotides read TGTGCCACCCAGGGGACGTCAGATGAAAAACTGTTTTTT. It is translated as CATQGTSDEKLFF.

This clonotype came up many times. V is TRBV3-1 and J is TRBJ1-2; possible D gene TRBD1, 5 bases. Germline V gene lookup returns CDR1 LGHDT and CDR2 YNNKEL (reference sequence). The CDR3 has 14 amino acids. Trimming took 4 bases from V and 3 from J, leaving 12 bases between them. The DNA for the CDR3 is TGTGCCAGCAGCCCAGCAGGGTCAGACTATGGCTACACCTTC. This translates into CASSPAGSDYGYTF.

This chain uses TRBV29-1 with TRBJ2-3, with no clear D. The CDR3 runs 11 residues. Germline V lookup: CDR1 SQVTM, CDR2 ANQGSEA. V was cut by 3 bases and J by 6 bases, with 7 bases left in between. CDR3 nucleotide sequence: TGCAGCGTTGATGACCCGGATACGCAGTATTTT. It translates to CSVDDPDTQYF.